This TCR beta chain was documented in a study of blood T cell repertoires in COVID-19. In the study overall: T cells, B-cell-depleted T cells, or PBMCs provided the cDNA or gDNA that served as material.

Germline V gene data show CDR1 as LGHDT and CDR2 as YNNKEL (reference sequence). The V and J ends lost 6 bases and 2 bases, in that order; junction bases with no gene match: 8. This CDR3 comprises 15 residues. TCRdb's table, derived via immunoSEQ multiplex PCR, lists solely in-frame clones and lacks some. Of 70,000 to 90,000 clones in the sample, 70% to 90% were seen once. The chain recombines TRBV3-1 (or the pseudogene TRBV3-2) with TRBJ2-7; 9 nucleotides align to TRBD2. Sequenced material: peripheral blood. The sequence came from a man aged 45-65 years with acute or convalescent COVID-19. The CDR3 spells CASSMSGGRTYEQYF. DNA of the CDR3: TGTGCCAGCAGTATGAGCGGGGGGCGCACCTACGAGCAGTACTTC.